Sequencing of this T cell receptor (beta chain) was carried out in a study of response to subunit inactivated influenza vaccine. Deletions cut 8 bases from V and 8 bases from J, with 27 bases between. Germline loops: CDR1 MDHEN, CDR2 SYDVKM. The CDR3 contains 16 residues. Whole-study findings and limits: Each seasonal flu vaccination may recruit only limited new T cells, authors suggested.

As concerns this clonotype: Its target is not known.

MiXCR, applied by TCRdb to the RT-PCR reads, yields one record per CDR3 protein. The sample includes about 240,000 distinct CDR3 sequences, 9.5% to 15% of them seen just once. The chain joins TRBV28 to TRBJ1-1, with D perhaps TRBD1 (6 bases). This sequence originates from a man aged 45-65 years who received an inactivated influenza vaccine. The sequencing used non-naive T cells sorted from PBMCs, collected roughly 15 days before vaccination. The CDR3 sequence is CASGNPAAGGRGEAFF. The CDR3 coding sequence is TGTGCCAGCGGTAACCCGGCGGCAGGAGGTAGGGGGGAAGCTTTCTTT.